These 32 T cell receptor beta chains share one sample of origin, sequenced in a study of vaccination effects on CD4 cells after COVID-19. No antigen has been identified for these receptors. The ViraFEST assay expanded antigen-specific CD4+ T cells with viral peptide pools before sequencing. Following 10 days of culture, CD4+ T cells were isolated. Data came from immunoSEQ multiplex PCR; TCRdb stores just in-frame clones and leaves some out. The table has around 83,000 clones, approximately 74% seen once. The starting material was CD4+ T cells from PBMCs cultured with HCoV-229E spike peptides, obtained before COVID-19 vaccination. These receptor sequences come from a human donor who received a COVID-19 vaccine.

This clone was detected a few times. The CDR3: CASSQGYGPSFRQYV. The CDR3 nucleotides are TGCGCCAGCAGCCAGGGGTACGGGCCCTCCTTCCGGCAGTACGTC. The chain links TRBV4-1 to TRBJ2-7; D is unresolved. The germline V and J ends were trimmed by 3 bases and 9 bases, with 21 bases remaining between them. Germline CDR1 MGHRA, CDR2 YSYEKL. The CDR3 covers 15 residues.

The chain employs TRBV5-5 and TRBJ1-3; D perhaps matches TRBD1 (5 bases). Germline V gives CDR1 SGHKS, CDR2 YYEKEE (reference sequence). Trimming left V 3 bases short and J 0 bases short, with 16 bases between. This CDR3 region has 17 residues. CDR3 sequence (DNA): TGTGCCAGCAGCTCTCCACCTGGACATCCCTCTGGAAACACCATATATTTT. Translation gives CASSSPPGHPSGNTIYF.

This chain joins TRBV7-2 and TRBJ2-3; D not resolved. This CDR3 contains 17 residues. Germline CDR1 and CDR2: SGHTA and FQGNSA. V was cut by 1 base and J by 1 base, with 15 bases left in between. Here the CDR3 DNA reads TGTGCCAGCAGCTTAGAAACATCTGCCTTAGGCACAGATACGCAGTATTTT. Its translation is CASSLETSALGTDTQYF.

There are a few counts of this clone. The rearrangement uses TRBV7-2 and TRBJ1-1; D remains ambiguous. V was shortened by 1 base and J by 7 bases, with 16 bases between the two germline ends. Germline V CDR1 and CDR2: SGHTA, FQGNSA. The CDR3 extends over 15 amino acids. The CDR3 DNA reads as TGTGCCAGCAGCTTAGTAGGGAGTACCTCACATGAAGCTTTCTTT. Translating gives CASSLVGSTSHEAFF. Full variable domain (rest looked up from reference TRBV7-2 and TRBJ1-1): GAGVSQSPSNKVTEKGKDVELRCDPISGHTALYWYRQSLGQGLEFLIYFQGNSAPDKSGLPSDRFSAERTGGSVSTLTIQRTQQEDSAVYLCASSLVGSTSHEAFFGQGTRLTVV.

The chain carries TRBV11-2 and TRBJ1-6; the D gene is possibly TRBD1 (6 bases). V dropped 5 bases and J dropped 6 bases, with 11 bases sitting between them. Germline V gene lookup returns CDR1 SGHAT and CDR2 FQNNGV. This CDR3 spans 14 amino acids. CDR3 loop: CASSPRTANSPLHF. The CDR3 DNA follows: TGTGCCAGCAGCCCGAGGACAGCTAATTCACCCCTCCACTTT.

The chain employs TRBV6-1 and TRBJ2-7; D is unclear. CDR1 is MNHNS and CDR2 is SASEGT in the germline V gene. This CDR3 is 12 amino acids long. The CDR3, as DNA: TGTGCCAGCAGGGAAGGTACGCGCGAGCAGTACGTC. This gives the protein CASREGTREQYV.

This clone came up a few times. The CDR3 spells CASSLAPGAYGYTF. The DNA for the CDR3 is TGCGCCAGCAGCTTGGCCCCAGGGGCCTATGGCTACACCTTC. The chain has TRBV5-1 and TRBJ1-2; D might be TRBD1 (6 bases). CDR3 length: 14 residues. With 0 bases removed from V and 4 bases from J, the gap between germline ends came to 10 bases. Germline V gene sequence: CDR1 SGHRS, CDR2 YFSETQ.

V usage is TRBV6-2 or TRBV6-3 and J usage is TRBJ1-2; weak D call: TRBD1 (6 bases). CDR1 is MNHEY and CDR2 is SVGEGT in the germline V gene. V lost 2 bases and J lost 0, with 16 bases in between. The CDR3 has 17 residues. CDR3 region: CASSYEQGPRTNYGYTF. DNA of the CDR3: TGTGCCAGCAGTTACGAACAGGGTCCTCGCACTAACTATGGCTACACCTTC.

Only one count was recorded for this clone. This sequence joins TRBV5-1 and TRBJ2-7; D perhaps matches TRBD1 (5 bases). CDR1 is SGHRS and CDR2 is YFSETQ in the germline V gene. This CDR3 region has 14 residues. V gave up 2 bases and J gave up 5 bases, with 14 bases separating them. CDR3: CASSLSYQGHEQYV. DNA of the CDR3: TGCGCCAGCAGCTTAAGTTATCAGGGCCACGAGCAGTACGTC.

This chain connects TRBV19 to TRBJ2-6, with D possibly being TRBD1 (5 bases). The CDR3 is 15 amino acids. Germline V gene data show CDR1 as LNHDA and CDR2 as SQIVND (reference sequence). Trimming left V 4 bases short and J 0 bases short, with 7 bases between. The DNA of the CDR3 is TGTGCCAGTAGTACCGACAGCTCTGGGGCCAACGTCCTGACTTTC. It specifies CASSTDSSGANVLTF.

This clone was seen a single time. The chain joins TRBV5-1 to TRBJ2-1; 8 bases fit TRBD1. V shed 0 bases, J shed 9 bases, and the junction held 11 bases outside the gene matches. Germline V gene lookup returns CDR1 SGHRS and CDR2 YFSETQ. CDR3 size: 16 residues. The chain's CDR3 is CASSLETGTGKGEQFF. CDR3 coding DNA: TGCGCCAGCAGCTTGGAAACCGGGACAGGAAAGGGTGAGCAGTTCTTC.

CDR3 nucleotides: TGTGCCAGCGGGGGACAGGGGATAGGTAATGAGCAGTTCTTC. Its translation is CASGGQGIGNEQFF. The V call is TRBV28, the J call TRBJ2-1; 10 nucleotides agree with TRBD1. This CDR3 is 14 amino acids long. Germline assignment: CDR1 MDHEN and CDR2 SYDVKM. J was trimmed by 7 bases and V by 8 bases; bases with no gene match: 8.

The chain carries TRBV5-1 and TRBJ1-6; TRBD1 matches 7 bases. The junction had 3 bases not matched to a gene; V was cut back by 1 base and J by 8 bases. CDR3 size: 14 residues. CDR1 and CDR2 (germline): SGHRS, YFSETQ. In nucleotides, the CDR3 is TGCGCCAGCAGCTTGCTCGACAGGGATTCACCCCTCCACTTT. Amino acids: CASSLLDRDSPLHF.

The CDR3 reads CASSILSGGTEETQYF. For the CDR3, the DNA is TGCGCCAGCAGCATCCTTAGCGGGGGGACTGAGGAGACCCAGTACTTC. The chain has TRBV5-1 and TRBJ2-5; 10 bases fit TRBD2. Per the germline V gene, CDR1 is SGHRS and CDR2 is YFSETQ. The J segment lost 5 bases and the V segment lost 4 bases, leaving 11 bases of the junction unmatched. This CDR3 has 16 amino acids.

The chain is built from TRBV5-1 and TRBJ1-6; possibly TRBD1 for D (6 bases). The CDR3 is 16 residues long. The germline gives CDR1 SGHRS, CDR2 YFSETQ. Trimming pared 0 bases from V and 6 bases from J, leaving 13 bases between. The CDR3 DNA reads as TGCGCCAGCAGCTTGGCCTTAAGGGGGAGTAATTCACCCCTCCACTTT. Protein: CASSLALRGSNSPLHF.

This clone was seen a handful of times. The genes are TRBV5-1 and TRBJ1-1; the D is unclear. V shed 2 bases and J shed 2 bases, with 10 bases lying between them. The CDR3 extends over 14 amino acids. CDR1 is SGHRS, CDR2 YFSETQ, per germline. DNA for the CDR3: TGCGCCAGCAGCTTAAGGTTCCAAAACACTGAAGCTTTCTTT. This gives the protein CASSLRFQNTEAFF.

The chain has TRBV5-1 and TRBJ2-1, with D unresolved. V was pared by 4 bases and J by 0 bases, with 17 bases between. CDR1 is SGHRS, CDR2 YFSETQ, per germline. CDR3 size: 17 residues. CDR3 in DNA: TGCGCCAGCAGCCAGACTGATTCTCAAAGCTCCTACAATGAGCAGTTCTTC. Protein: CASSQTDSQSSYNEQFF.

This chain links TRBV7-8 with TRBJ1-5, with D tentatively TRBD1 (6 bases). Germline V gives CDR1 SGHVS, CDR2 FQNEAQ. Trimming left V 2 bases short and J 0 bases short, with 11 bases between. This CDR3 is 16 amino acids long. In DNA, the CDR3 is TGTGCCAGCAGCTTAAGACAGGACCTTAGCAATCAGCCCCAGCATTTT. This sequence encodes CASSLRQDLSNQPQHF.

This clone was picked up one time. The chain joins TRBV7-9 to TRBJ2-1, with TRBD1 as a possible D gene (5 bases). Looked up from germline, CDR1 is SEHNR and CDR2 is FQNEAQ (reference sequence). The V end lost 4 bases, the J end lost 8 bases, and 21 bases lay between the germline ends. This CDR3 contains 16 residues. In nucleotides, the CDR3 is TGTGCCAGCAGCTCGGTGGGGCAGATCCTACACTATGAGCAGTTCTTC. It is translated as CASSSVGQILHYEQFF.

This chain links TRBV19 with TRBJ1-1; TRBD1 is a possible D gene (6 bases). This CDR3 is built from 15 residues. Germline loops: CDR1 LNHDA, CDR2 SQIVND (reference sequence). Trimming took 4 bases from V and 0 from J, leaving 12 bases between them. The CDR3 coding sequence is TGTGCCAGTAGTAGTCCCTCAGGGGTGAACACTGAAGCTTTCTTT. Protein: CASSSPSGVNTEAFF.

The chain joins TRBV19 to TRBJ1-5, with D tentatively TRBD1 (6 bases). Trimming cost V 7 bases and J 7 bases, with 14 bases left between them. This CDR3 is 13 amino acids long. CDR1 LNHDA and CDR2 SQIVND come from the germline V gene (reference sequence). CDR3 residues: CASINRAFQPQHF. The CDR3 bases are TGTGCCAGTATTAACAGGGCTTTCCAGCCCCAGCATTTT.

This clone came up a few times. V is TRBV5-5 and J is TRBJ2-3, with 8 bases identical to TRBD2. The CDR3 runs 16 residues. With V trimmed by 5 bases and J by 5 bases, 13 bases remained unmatched. Germline loops: CDR1 SGHKS, CDR2 YYEKEE (reference sequence). The DNA for the CDR3 is TGTGCCAGCAGATTGTCGGGGGGGCCACAAGGAGATACGCAGTATTTT. Translating gives CASRLSGGPQGDTQYF.

The CDR3 DNA sequence: TGTGCCATCAGCGGGGGGTCCCAAGAGACCCAGTACTTC. The encoded protein is CAISGGSQETQYF. The J gene is TRBJ2-5, the V gene TRBV10-3; the match to TRBD2 covers 7 bases. Germline CDR1 is ENHRY and CDR2 is SYGVKD. The CDR3 runs 13 residues. J lost 1 base, V lost 6 bases, and 2 bases had no gene match.

Here the CDR3 DNA reads TGTGCCAGCTCACCACAGGGAGGAGAAGCTTTCTTT. The encoded protein is CASSPQGGEAFF. The V call is TRBV18, the J call TRBJ1-1; D remains unclear. The ends were cut back, 1 base at V and 8 bases at J, with 8 bases in the middle. The CDR3 is 12 amino acids. Germline-derived CDR1 and CDR2 are KGHSH and LQKENI.

This sequence joins TRBV19 and TRBJ1-5; D unresolved. Germline-derived CDR1 and CDR2 are LNHDA and SQIVND (reference sequence). V lost 1 base and J 5 bases, leaving 6 bases between the germline ends. The CDR3 sequence is 13 residues long. The CDR3 bases are TGTGCCAGTAGTATAGGGTGGGATCAGCCCCAGCATTTT. It encodes CASSIGWDQPQHF.

The V call is TRBV6-1, the J call TRBJ2-3; D may correspond to TRBD1 or TRBD2 (5 bases each). Germline assignment: CDR1 MNHNS and CDR2 SASEGT. V was shortened by 4 bases and J by 4 bases, with 21 bases between the two germline ends. This CDR3 spans 17 amino acids. The CDR3 nucleotides are TGTGCCAGCAGTGTAGAATCGATTTCAGGGAGCGCAGATACGCAGTATTTT. As protein: CASSVESISGSADTQYF.

This rearrangement joins TRBV7-2 to TRBJ2-2; D is ambiguous. The germline V gene encodes CDR1 SGHTA and CDR2 FQGNSA. V was cut by 3 bases and J by 0 bases, with 8 bases left in between. The CDR3 spans 15 residues. The CDR3 region is CASSFRFANTGELFF. The CDR3 coding sequence is TGTGCCAGCAGCTTCCGGTTCGCGAACACCGGGGAGCTGTTTTTT.

The chain links TRBV7-2 to TRBJ1-1; D perhaps matches TRBD1 (6 bases). V was cut by 5 bases and J by 4 bases, with 11 bases left in between. The CDR3 sequence is 13 residues long. Per the germline V gene, CDR1 is SGHTA and CDR2 is FQGNSA. The CDR3 protein is CASSGGRTTEAFF. In DNA, the CDR3 is TGTGCCAGCAGCGGGGGGCGGACCACTGAAGCTTTCTTT.

The gene calls are TRBV3-1 (or the pseudogene TRBV3-2) and TRBJ1-5, with D unclear. The length of the CDR3 is 14 residues. Germline V CDR1 and CDR2: LGHDT, YNNKEL (reference sequence). Between the trimmed V and J ends, which lost 0 bases and 5 bases, there was a span of 8 bases. The CDR3, as DNA: TGTGCCAGCAGCCAAGATCCGGAGTATCAGCCCCAGCATTTT. This sequence encodes CASSQDPEYQPQHF.

The chain couples TRBV29-1 to TRBJ1-2; no definite D call. V was trimmed by 0 bases and J by 3 bases, leaving 11 bases between them. Looked up from germline, CDR1 is SQVTM and CDR2 is ANQGSEA. The CDR3 is 14 amino acids. CDR3 in amino acids: CSVEERRKDYGYTF. The CDR3 DNA follows: TGCAGCGTTGAAGAACGGCGGAAGGACTATGGCTACACCTTC.

This clone was seen a few times. V is TRBV4-1 and J is TRBJ1-5, with D tentatively TRBD1 (6 bases). This CDR3 has 16 amino acids. From germline, CDR1 is MGHRA and CDR2 YSYEKL. V was trimmed by 4 bases and J by 2 bases, leaving 15 bases between them. CDR3 residues: CASSLRWGPGNQPQHF. As DNA, the CDR3 is TGCGCCAGCAGCCTCCGTTGGGGGCCTGGCAATCAGCCCCAGCATTTT.

This chain uses TRBV12-3 or TRBV12-4 with TRBJ1-2; D is uncertain. Trimming took 5 bases from V and 8 from J, leaving 15 bases between them. This CDR3 comprises 13 residues. The CDR3 reads CASSTASARGYTF. The CDR3 DNA follows: TGTGCCAGCAGTACCGCCAGCGCTAGGGGCTACACCTTC.